This entry is about one TCR beta chain. This sample was taken from a study of memory CD4+ T cells and cytomegalovirus serostatus. The wider study: This sample comes from healthy Belgian adults, under 10 CMV seropositive, 24 seronegative.

Single viable CD3+CD4+CD8-CD45RO+ cells were sorted as the memory CD4+ T cells. The ends were cut back, 4 bases at V and 8 bases at J, with 20 bases in the middle. This CDR3 is built from 16 residues. Looked up from germline, CDR1 is LGHNA and CDR2 is YSLEER. Measured with immunoSEQ multiplex PCR; TCRdb has only the in-frame clones, and not every one. The repertoire holds over 65,000 clones, about 75% seen once, with 4% to 5.5% in the top ten. Sample: memory CD4+ T cells from blood. This TCR was sampled from an adult in good health and CMV-seropositive. The chain has TRBV4-3 and TRBJ1-4; maybe TRBD1 (6 bases). The DNA for the CDR3 is TGCGCCAGCAGCCTACAGGGACACCGTGAAGGAGAAAAACTGTTTTTT. This gives the protein CASSLQGHREGEKLFF.